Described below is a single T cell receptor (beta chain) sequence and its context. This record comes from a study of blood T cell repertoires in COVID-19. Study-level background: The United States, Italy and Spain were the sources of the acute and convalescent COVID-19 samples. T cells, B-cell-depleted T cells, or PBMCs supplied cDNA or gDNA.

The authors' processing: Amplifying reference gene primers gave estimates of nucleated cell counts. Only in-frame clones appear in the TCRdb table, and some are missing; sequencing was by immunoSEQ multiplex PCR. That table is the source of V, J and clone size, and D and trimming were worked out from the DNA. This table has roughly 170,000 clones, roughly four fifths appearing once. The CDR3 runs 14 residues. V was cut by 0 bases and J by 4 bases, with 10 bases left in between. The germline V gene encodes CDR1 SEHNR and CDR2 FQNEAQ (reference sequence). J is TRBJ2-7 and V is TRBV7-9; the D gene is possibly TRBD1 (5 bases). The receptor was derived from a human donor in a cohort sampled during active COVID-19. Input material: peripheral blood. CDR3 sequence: CASSLADRGYEQYF. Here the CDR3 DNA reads TGTGCCAGCAGCTTAGCCGACAGAGGTTACGAGCAGTACTTC.